This T cell receptor beta chain was sequenced in a study of T cells in Graves' hyperthyroidism and ophthalmopathy. Study in general: Initial diagnosis, before any treatment, was when peripheral blood was collected. Findings and caveats of the study: From stable hyperthyroidism, ophthalmopathy was set apart by a 13 V-J model.

In regard to this clonotype: Its antigen is as yet unknown.

There were TCR beta CDR3 regions amplified from RNA transcripts. When the TCR CDR3 underwent first-round RT-PCR, the HTBI primer set was used. TCRdb called the multiplex PCR reads again in MiXCR, with one record for every CDR3 protein. The sample shows about 290,000 distinct CDR3 sequences, 10% to 15% of them seen only once. Diagnoses were established using clinical symptoms, serum thyroxine and TRAb, thyroid ultrasound and orbital computed tomography. This CDR3 contains 15 residues. Germline CDR1 is SGDLS and CDR2 is YYNGEE. Trimming pared 3 bases from V and 4 bases from J, leaving 14 bases between. The specimen sequenced was blood. The chain employs TRBV9 and TRBJ2-1; D could derive from TRBD1 or TRBD2 (5 bases each). This TCR derives from a woman in her twenties or thirties with Graves' hyperthyroidism that later progressed to Graves' ophthalmopathy. The CDR3 sequence is CASSEGSVAYNEQFF. The CDR3 coding sequence is TGTGCCAGCAGCGAGGGGAGTGTCGCGTACAATGAGCAGTTCTTC.